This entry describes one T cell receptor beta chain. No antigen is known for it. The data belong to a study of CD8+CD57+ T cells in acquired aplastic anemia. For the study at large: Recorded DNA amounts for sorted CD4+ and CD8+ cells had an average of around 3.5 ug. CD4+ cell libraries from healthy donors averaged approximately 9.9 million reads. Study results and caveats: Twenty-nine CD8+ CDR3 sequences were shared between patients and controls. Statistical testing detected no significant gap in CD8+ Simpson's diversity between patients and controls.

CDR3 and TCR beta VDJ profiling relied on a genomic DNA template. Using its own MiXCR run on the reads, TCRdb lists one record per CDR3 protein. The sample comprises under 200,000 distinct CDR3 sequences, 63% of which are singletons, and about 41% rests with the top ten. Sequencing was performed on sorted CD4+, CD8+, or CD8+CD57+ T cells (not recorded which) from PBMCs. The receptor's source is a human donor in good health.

This CDR3 reads CASTKSGGEGETQYF. The CDR3 DNA reads as TGTGCCAGCACTAAAAGCGGGGGGGAAGGAGAGACCCAGTACTTC. This chain links TRBV2 with TRBJ2-5; the match to TRBD2 covers 10 bases. CDR1 and CDR2 (germline): SNHLY, FYNNEI. Trimming at V came to 7 bases and at J to 4 bases, leaving 9 bases not matched to a gene. The CDR3 sequence is 15 residues long.